This T cell receptor beta chain came from a study of CD8+CD57+ T cells in acquired aplastic anemia. Across the whole study: Around 3.2 ug was the average amount of DNA from sorted CD4+ and CD8+ cells.

J lost 5 bases, V lost 5 bases, and 9 bases had no gene match. Germline lookup yields CDR1 MNHEY and CDR2 SMNVEV (reference sequence). CDR3 size: 15 residues. About this clonotype itself: Its antigen is not identified.

Study-wide points: Patients versus controls showed no significant CD8+ Simpson's diversity difference. The number of CD8+ CDR3 sequences shared by patients and controls was about 30.

According to the study, genomic DNA was the template for TCR beta VDJ and CDR3 profiling. TCRdb re-derived calls from the reads in MiXCR, one entry per CDR3 protein. The data contain roughly 150,000 distinct CDR3 sequences, approximately 40% of them singletons. The sample taken for sequencing was sorted CD4+, CD8+, or CD8+CD57+ T cells (not recorded which) from PBMCs. This clonotype was obtained from a human donor in good health. This chain uses TRBV27 with TRBJ1-5; TRBD1 matches 7 bases. CDR3 coding DNA: TGTGCCAGCAGTGCCGACAGGGCGACCTATCAGCCCCAGCATTTT. It translates to CASSADRATYQPQHF.